This T cell receptor (beta chain) emerged from a study of a mutant IDH1 vaccine in newly diagnosed glioma. In the study overall: Once 4-6 weeks had passed after radiotherapy alone, vaccination started, or it started with temozolomide cycles. Radiotherapy, temozolomide, or both had been given previously, and both were given to most.

Germline V gives CDR1 SEHNR, CDR2 FQNEAQ (reference sequence). With 4 bases clipped from V and 5 bases from J, the junction kept 4 bases outside the gene matches. The CDR3 length is 15 residues. Concerning this clone: Its antigen remains unknown.

Specified time point: week 5, during vaccination. Mutant IDH1 20-mer peptide, at 300 ug, made up each vaccine dose, with topical imiquimod. Study results and caveats: Of all patients, 85% to 95% showed vaccine-induced immune responses. Pseudoprogression apparently lacked any relation to changes in top peripheral T cell clonotypes.

Using immunoSEQ multiplex PCR, the repertoire was profiled, and TCRdb retains in-frame clones only, with some absent. This sample has around 50,000 clones, with about 90% found just once. The sequencing used PBMCs, collected from a glioma patient whose treatment included an IDH1 peptide vaccine. The receptor was derived from a woman aged 35 to 49 with glioma. The J gene is TRBJ1-4, the V gene TRBV7-9; the match to TRBD1 covers 10 bases. The CDR3 region has the DNA TGTGCCAGCAGCTATGGGGACAGGGGAAATGAAAAACTGTTTTTT. It specifies CASSYGDRGNEKLFF. Looking up the rest from reference TRBV7-9 and TRBJ1-4 gives the full variable domain: DTGVSQNPRHKITKRGQNVTFRCDPISEHNRLYWYRQTLGQGPEFLTYFQNEAQLEKSRLLSDRFSAERPKGSFSTLEIQRTEQGDSAMYLCASSYGDRGNEKLFFGSGTQLSVL.